What follows are 32 T cell receptor beta chains derived from one specimen sequenced in a study of shared clonotypes between healthy human individuals. The repertoire was sequenced with immunoSEQ multiplex PCR; TCRdb's copy has only in-frame clones and lacks some. The sample comprises about 470,000 clones, 70% to 80% of which are singletons, and less than 15% rests with the top ten. The sample was PBMCs. The receptors were gathered from a woman between 35 and 50 years old in good health. Some clones in this sample may be carry-over from other donors' samples.

The chain joins TRBV28 to TRBJ2-1; 9 positions match TRBD1. The germline V gene encodes CDR1 MDHEN and CDR2 SYDVKM. V dropped 2 bases and J dropped 7; count of bases not matched to a gene: 6. This CDR3 spans 15 amino acids. As DNA, the CDR3 is TGTGCCAGCAGTTTACCCGGGACAGGGTCGAATGAGCAGTTCTTC. Its protein product is CASSLPGTGSNEQFF. Full variable domain (outside the CDR3, taken from reference TRBV28 and TRBJ2-1): DVKVTQSSRYLVKRTGEKVFLECVQDMDHENMFWYRQDPGLGLRLIYFSYDVKMKEKGDIPEGYSVSREKKERFSLILESASTNQTSMYLCASSLPGTGSNEQFFGPGTRLTVL.

In its sample, this clone was seen once. The gene calls are TRBV27 and TRBJ2-3, with 12 bases lining up with TRBD2. The germline gives CDR1 MNHEY, CDR2 SMNVEV (reference sequence). This CDR3 region has 19 residues. V trimming: 5 bases; J trimming: 0 bases; junction bases outside the gene matches: 12. This CDR3 reads CASSRYSLAGGPSTDTQYF. CDR3 DNA sequence: TGTGCCAGCAGTCGCTATTCCCTAGCGGGAGGGCCGAGCACAGATACGCAGTATTTT.

The rearrangement uses TRBV28 and TRBJ1-4; no reliable D call. The CDR3 has 12 amino acids. V lost 2 bases and J lost 5, with 3 bases in between. The V gene's germline CDR1 is MDHEN and CDR2 SYDVKM. CDR3 DNA sequence: TGTGCCAGCAGTTTACAAAATGAAAAACTGTTTTTT. Encoded protein: CASSLQNEKLFF.

The rearrangement uses TRBV4-3 and TRBJ2-3; 10 nucleotides align to TRBD2. The CDR3 runs to 15 residues. Per germline, CDR1 LGHNA and CDR2 YSLEER. J was trimmed by 3 bases and V by 2 bases; bases with no gene match: 2. In nucleotides, the CDR3 is TGCGCCAGCAGCCAAAAACTAGCGGGGACAGATACGCAGTATTTT. Translating it yields CASSQKLAGTDTQYF.

The chain uses TRBV18 and TRBJ1-1; D is possibly TRBD1 (5 bases). Germline values: CDR1 KGHSH, CDR2 LQKENI. This CDR3 is built from 15 residues. V shed 3 bases and J shed 4 bases, with 15 bases lying between them. CDR3 sequence: CASSPPGLGGTEAFF. The CDR3 DNA follows: TGTGCCAGCTCACCGCCGGGGCTCGGGGGCACTGAAGCTTTCTTT.

CDR3 nucleotide sequence: TGTGCCAGCAGCTCAGCAGGGGCCTCAGTCCCGTACTTC. This gives the protein CASSSAGASVPYF. The gene calls are TRBV7-9 and TRBJ2-5, with a tentative D call TRBD1 (6 bases). Germline V gene data show CDR1 as SEHNR and CDR2 as FQNEAQ (reference sequence). Trimming removed 4 bases at V and 13 bases at J, with 19 bases between. The length of the CDR3 is 13 residues.

The rearrangement joins TRBV5-4 to TRBJ1-1, with 9 nucleotides matching TRBD1. The CDR3 loop spans 13 amino acids. CDR1 is SGHNT, CDR2 YYREEE, per germline (reference sequence). CDR3 sequence (DNA): TGTGCAACACAGGGGGCGTTTAACACTGAAGCTTTCTTT. It specifies CATQGAFNTEAFF.

The chain carries TRBV2 and TRBJ1-1; D is undetermined. The CDR3 consists of 13 residues. Germline loops: CDR1 SNHLY, CDR2 FYNNEI. V was shortened by 4 bases and J by 0 bases, with 6 bases between the two germline ends. This chain's CDR3 is CASSVAVNTEAFF. The CDR3 nucleotides read TGTGCCAGCAGTGTGGCGGTGAACACTGAAGCTTTCTTT. Full variable domain (rest looked up from reference TRBV2 and TRBJ1-1): EPEVTQTPSHQVTQMGQEVILRCVPISNHLYFYWYRQILGQKVEFLVSFYNNEISEKSEIFDDQFSVERPDGSNFTLKIRSTKLEDSAMYFCASSVAVNTEAFFGQGTRLTVV.

The V and J genes are TRBV28 and TRBJ1-5; no reliable D call. This CDR3 spans 13 amino acids. Germline V gene sequence: CDR1 MDHEN, CDR2 SYDVKM. With 10 bases removed from V and 4 bases from J, the gap between germline ends came to 14 bases. CDR3 in DNA: TGTGCCACCCAGAGGCTCTATAATCAGCCCCAGCATTTT. This encodes CATQRLYNQPQHF.

This clone was seen only once. The chain has TRBV4-2 and TRBJ2-1, with D possibly matching TRBD1 (6 bases). The germline V gene has CDR1 LGHNA and CDR2 YNFKEQ. V dropped 0 bases and J dropped 5 bases, with 8 bases sitting between them. The CDR3 spans 14 residues. The CDR3 DNA follows: TGTGCCAGCAGCCAAGAAGAGGGGGACAATGAGCAGTTCTTC. This translates into CASSQEEGDNEQFF.

V is TRBV5-6 and J is TRBJ2-1; D possibly corresponds to TRBD2 (5 bases). Germline loops: CDR1 SGHDT, CDR2 YYEEEE. This CDR3 is 16 amino acids long. Trimming pared 0 bases from V and 0 bases from J, leaving 10 bases between. CDR3: CASSLGIGSSYNEQFF. CDR3 nucleotide sequence: TGTGCCAGCAGCTTGGGGATAGGGAGCTCCTACAATGAGCAGTTCTTC.

The chain combines TRBV19 with TRBJ2-5, with 8 bases that match TRBD2. The CDR3 runs to 12 residues. Losses at the gene ends were 10 bases for V and 5 bases for J; bases not matched to a gene: 6. CDR1 is LNHDA, CDR2 SQIVND, per germline (reference sequence). The CDR3 here is CATSGGSETQYF. CDR3 DNA sequence: TGTGCCACCTCGGGGGGGAGTGAGACCCAGTACTTC.

The chain has TRBV4-1 and TRBJ2-5; D gene ambiguous. The CDR3 has 14 residues. From germline, CDR1 is MGHRA and CDR2 YSYEKL. Between the trimmed V and J ends, which lost 4 bases and 4 bases, there was a span of 13 bases. The CDR3: CASSRDVGGETQYF. The CDR3, as DNA: TGCGCCAGCAGCCGTGATGTGGGCGGAGAGACCCAGTACTTC.

In its sample, this clone was seen a few times. The chain joins TRBV7-3 to TRBJ2-2; D is uncertain. Trimming removed 2 bases at V and 4 bases at J, with 8 bases between. The CDR3 totals 14 residues. Germline CDR1 is SGHTA and CDR2 is FQGTGA. CDR3 nucleotide sequence: TGTGCCAGCAGCTTAGGCCTCTCCACCGGGGAGCTGTTTTTT. Translating gives CASSLGLSTGELFF.

The chain combines TRBV11-2 with TRBJ1-1; D is uncertain. This CDR3 region has 13 residues. V lost 3 bases, J lost 5 bases, and 10 bases lay in between. The germline gives CDR1 SGHAT, CDR2 FQNNGV. CDR3 in DNA: TGTGCCAGCAGCTTGTCCAGGAATACTGAAGCTTTCTTT. Translated: CASSLSRNTEAFF.

The rearrangement uses TRBV4-3 and TRBJ2-2; D call uncertain. V lost 3 bases and J lost 2, with 13 bases in between. The CDR3 consists of 16 residues. Germline CDR1 LGHNA, CDR2 YSLEER. This chain's CDR3 is CASSHPGRVNTGELFF. CDR3 in DNA: TGCGCCAGCAGCCATCCTGGCAGAGTCAACACCGGGGAGCTGTTTTTT.

V usage is TRBV29-1 and J usage is TRBJ2-5; a possible D gene is TRBD1 (6 bases). The CDR3 is 15 residues long. Trimming took off 1 base at V and 2 bases at J, with 14 bases between the two ends. Germline V gene data show CDR1 as SQVTM and CDR2 as ANQGSEA. CDR3 loop: CSVEGNRELQETQYF. DNA for the CDR3: TGCAGCGTTGAAGGGAACAGGGAGTTGCAAGAGACCCAGTACTTC.

A single count supports this clone. The chain joins TRBV2 to TRBJ1-1, with D perhaps matching TRBD1 (6 bases). The CDR3 contains 13 residues. Germline V gives CDR1 SNHLY, CDR2 FYNNEI. V was clipped by 6 bases and J by 5 bases, with 13 bases between them. CDR3 nucleotide sequence: TGTGCCAGCAGCCTGGGGAGGGGGACTGAAGCTTTCTTT. Protein product: CASSLGRGTEAFF.

This clone occurred once. The chain links TRBV28 to TRBJ1-1; 10 bases agree with TRBD1. With V trimmed by 1 base and J by 4 bases, 3 bases remained unmatched. The CDR3 sequence is 15 residues long. From germline, CDR1 is MDHEN and CDR2 SYDVKM. The CDR3 loop reads CASSLSRTGGTEAFF. The CDR3 region has the DNA TGTGCCAGCAGTTTATCCAGGACAGGGGGCACTGAAGCTTTCTTT. The full variable domain, completed using reference TRBV28 and TRBJ1-1, is DVKVTQSSRYLVKRTGEKVFLECVQDMDHENMFWYRQDPGLGLRLIYFSYDVKMKEKGDIPEGYSVSREKKERFSLILESASTNQTSMYLCASSLSRTGGTEAFFGQGTRLTVV.

The count of this clone is one. The CDR3 sequence is CASSLVLAGIYDEQYF. The DNA for the CDR3 is TGTGCCAGCAGTTTGGTCCTAGCGGGAATCTACGACGAGCAGTACTTC. This sequence joins TRBV27 and TRBJ2-7; 9 nucleotides line up with TRBD2. The CDR3 has 16 residues. CDR1 and CDR2 (germline): MNHEY, SMNVEV (reference sequence). V dropped 3 bases and J dropped 5; count of bases not matched to a gene: 11.

The V call is TRBV4-1, the J call TRBJ1-2; weak D call: TRBD1 (5 bases). Germline V CDR1 and CDR2: MGHRA, YSYEKL. The CDR3 has 14 residues. The ends were cut back, 1 base at V and 4 bases at J, with 10 bases in the middle. The CDR3 protein is CASSQVQEGYGYTF. The DNA of the CDR3 is TGCGCCAGCAGCCAAGTACAGGAGGGCTATGGCTACACCTTC.

This clone has just one count. The chain uses TRBV15 and TRBJ1-5; D unclear. CDR3 length equals 15 residues. Deletions cut 5 bases from V and 0 bases from J, with 11 bases between. Germline CDR1 and CDR2: LNHNV and YYDKDF (reference sequence). The chain's CDR3 is CATSPREYSNQPQHF. Written as DNA, the CDR3 is TGTGCCACCAGCCCCCGGGAGTATAGCAATCAGCCCCAGCATTTT.

This clone was seen a few times. As DNA, the CDR3 is TGTGCCAGCAGCGTAGTGTGGTCCGGGGAGCTGTTTTTT. Encoded protein: CASSVVWSGELFF. This chain connects TRBV9 to TRBJ2-2; D is unresolved. CDR3 size: 13 residues. Germline CDR1 is SGDLS and CDR2 is YYNGEE. Between the trimmed V and J ends, which lost 0 bases and 6 bases, there was a span of 6 bases.

The rearrangement links TRBV4-1 to TRBJ2-1; possibly TRBD2 for D (5 bases). CDR3 length: 17 residues. CDR1 and CDR2 (germline): MGHRA, YSYEKL. V dropped 3 bases and J dropped 3 bases, with 18 bases sitting between them. CDR3 sequence reads: CASSQSYPSYSYNEQFF. CDR3 DNA sequence: TGCGCCAGCAGCCAGTCTTACCCTAGCTATAGCTACAATGAGCAGTTCTTC.

This clone turned up a few times. V usage is TRBV28 and J usage is TRBJ1-3; no firm D call. Trimming took off 5 bases at V and 4 bases at J, with 12 bases between the two ends. Germline CDR1 reads MDHEN; CDR2 reads SYDVKM. The CDR3 spans 14 residues. CDR3 in amino acids: CASSPTWSGNTIYF. As DNA, the CDR3 is TGTGCCAGCAGTCCTACCTGGTCAGGAAACACCATATATTTT.

V usage is TRBV29-1 and J usage is TRBJ1-2; 7 positions match TRBD1. V trimming: 6 bases; J trimming: 4 bases; junction bases outside the gene matches: 8. This CDR3 region has 13 residues. Germline values: CDR1 SQVTM, CDR2 ANQGSEA. The CDR3: CSVANRGFYGYTF. The CDR3 bases are TGCAGCGTCGCTAACAGGGGATTCTATGGCTACACCTTC.

In its sample, this clone was seen once. The rearrangement links TRBV7-8 to TRBJ1-3; D is uncertain. The CDR3 runs to 16 residues. Germline V CDR1 and CDR2: SGHVS, FQNEAQ. V was clipped by 3 bases and J by 0 bases, with 12 bases between them. The CDR3 nucleotides are TGTGCCAGCAGCTTCGGTTTCAGGAACTCTGGAAACACCATATATTTT. It yields the protein CASSFGFRNSGNTIYF.

The rearrangement joins TRBV7-6 to TRBJ2-1; maybe TRBD2 (7 bases). Germline CDR1 and CDR2: SGHVS and FNYEAQ. This CDR3 is built from 14 residues. V lost 5 bases and J 9 bases, leaving 17 bases between the germline ends. The CDR3 reads CASSLSGRGGEQFF. CDR3 coding DNA: TGTGCCAGCAGCCTCTCCGGAAGGGGGGGTGAGCAGTTCTTC.

The chain joins TRBV10-2 to TRBJ2-2, with TRBD1 matching 8 bases. The CDR3 totals 16 residues. The trim removed 6 bases at V and 0 bases at J, leaving 6 bases unmatched. Germline V gene lookup returns CDR1 WSHSY and CDR2 SAAADI. The CDR3 region has the DNA TGCGCCAGCAGATTACTCAGGGGGCCGAACACCGGGGAGCTGTTTTTT. Translation: CASRLLRGPNTGELFF.

The chain has TRBV6-1 and TRBJ1-3; unclear D gene. V lost 1 base to trimming and J lost 2 bases, with 12 bases between them. The CDR3 covers 16 residues. Germline V gene data show CDR1 as MNHNS and CDR2 as SASEGT. The CDR3 here is CASSEGGYYTGNTIYF. The CDR3 nucleotides read TGTGCCAGCAGTGAAGGCGGTTATTATACTGGAAACACCATATATTTT.

The chain joins TRBV4-1 to TRBJ1-5; 7 bases match TRBD1. Germline-derived CDR1 and CDR2 are MGHRA and YSYEKL. This CDR3 has 19 residues. Trimming removed 1 base from V and 5 bases from J; junction bases left unmatched: 17. The CDR3 sequence is CASSQGFVGSRGVYQPQHF. The CDR3 DNA sequence: TGCGCCAGCAGCCAAGGGTTTGTCGGGTCCAGGGGGGTTTATCAGCCCCAGCATTTT.

V gene TRBV27 combines with J gene TRBJ1-3; D unclear. The germline V and J ends were trimmed by 4 bases and 0 bases, with 13 bases remaining between them. Germline V gives CDR1 MNHEY, CDR2 SMNVEV (reference sequence). This CDR3 is built from 16 residues. CDR3 DNA sequence: TGTGCCAGCAGTTCCAACCAGCGGAGCTCTGGAAACACCATATATTTT. Its protein is CASSSNQRSSGNTIYF.